What follows are 27 T cell receptor beta chains derived from one specimen sequenced in a study of graft-versus-host responses after intestinal transplantation. Produced via immunoSEQ multiplex PCR; TCRdb's table is partial and in-frame only. This table has about 130,000 clones, more than 80% appearing once. These receptors have no known antigen. Sequences were derived from unstimulated CD4+ T cells sorted from spleen or lymph node cells, sampled before intestinal transplant. Source of these receptors: a human donor who received an intestinal transplant.

This clone was seen only a few times. The chain joins TRBV5-4 to TRBJ1-3, with TRBD1 matching over 7 bases. This CDR3 comprises 16 residues. V gave up 3 bases and J gave up 4 bases; unmatched junction bases: 10. The germline CDR1 and CDR2 sequences are SGHNT and YYREEE (reference sequence). The CDR3 loop is CASSSMTGLAGNTIYF. The CDR3 nucleotides are TGTGCCAGCAGCTCGATGACAGGGCTCGCCGGAAACACCATATATTTT.

The rearrangement uses TRBV20-1 and TRBJ1-3; no clear D gene. V was trimmed by 3 bases and J by 6 bases, leaving 6 bases between them. Germline-derived CDR1 and CDR2 are DFQATT and SNEGSKA (reference sequence). The CDR3 has 11 residues. For the CDR3, the DNA is TGCAGTGCTAGGGTACAAAACACCATATATTTT. Translated: CSARVQNTIYF.

CDR3 bases: TGTGCCAGCCCAAGAGGGTCTGGGTACGAGCAGTACTTC. It is translated as CASPRGSGYEQYF. The chain couples TRBV27 to TRBJ2-7; the D gene is possibly TRBD2 (5 bases). CDR1 and CDR2 from the germline V gene are MNHEY and SMNVEV (reference sequence). CDR3 length: 13 amino acids. V dropped 8 bases and J dropped 4 bases, with 15 bases sitting between them.

This rearrangement joins TRBV29-1 to TRBJ1-1; perhaps TRBD1 as D (5 bases). V lost 6 bases and J lost 8, with 10 bases in between. The CDR3 loop spans 10 amino acids. Germline V gene data show CDR1 as SQVTM and CDR2 as ANQGSEA. CDR3 coding DNA: TGCAGCGTCCATGGGGCGGAAGCTTTCTTT. Protein sequence: CSVHGAEAFF.

The chain recombines TRBV9 with TRBJ2-1; 8 nucleotides line up with TRBD2. This CDR3 is built from 15 residues. The trim removed 0 bases at V and 7 bases at J, leaving 6 bases unmatched. Germline assignment: CDR1 SGDLS and CDR2 YYNGEE. The CDR3 DNA follows: TGTGCCAGCAGCGTAGCGGGGGGGCCCAGAAATGAGCAGTTCTTC. Translation: CASSVAGGPRNEQFF.

V and J are TRBV4-2 and TRBJ1-1; 11 bases agree with TRBD1. CDR1 and CDR2 (germline): LGHNA, YNFKEQ. V lost 3 bases and J lost 4; bases outside the gene matches: 4. The CDR3 runs to 15 residues. CDR3 sequence reads: CASSQGGQGGTEAFF. DNA of the CDR3: TGTGCCAGCAGCCAGGGGGGACAGGGGGGCACTGAAGCTTTCTTT.

The chain uses TRBV10-3 and TRBJ2-7; no reliable D call. V gave up 6 bases and J gave up 5 bases, with 8 bases separating them. CDR3 length: 11 residues. CDR1 is ENHRY, CDR2 SYGVKD, per germline. CDR3 bases: TGTGCCATCAGGGGCAACGACGAGCAGTACTTC. Encoded protein: CAIRGNDEQYF.

V gene TRBV6-6 combines with J gene TRBJ2-7; tentatively, D is TRBD1 (6 bases). Germline V gene lookup returns CDR1 MNHNY and CDR2 SVGAGI (reference sequence). The CDR3 totals 14 residues. With 5 bases removed from V and 3 bases from J, the gap between germline ends came to 14 bases. CDR3 sequence (DNA): TGTGCCAGCAGTGGGCACGGACAGAACTACGAGCAGTACTTC. Residues: CASSGHGQNYEQYF.

The chain is built from TRBV9 and TRBJ1-1, with D uncertain. The length of the CDR3 is 15 residues. Trimming left V 3 bases short and J 1 base short, with 13 bases between. The V gene's germline CDR1 is SGDLS and CDR2 YYNGEE. The CDR3 reads CASSGISVGNTEAFF. CDR3 DNA sequence: TGTGCCAGCAGCGGGATCTCCGTGGGGAACACTGAAGCTTTCTTT.

This clone was counted a few times. This chain's CDR3 is CASSYGTGGNQPQHF. The CDR3 nucleotides read TGTGCCAGCAGTTACGGGACAGGGGGCAATCAGCCCCAGCATTTT. This sequence joins TRBV6-5 and TRBJ1-5; TRBD1 aligns across 10 bases. Germline trimming cut 2 bases from V and 2 bases from J; bases unmatched to any gene: 0. Germline loops: CDR1 MNHEY, CDR2 SVGAGI. This CDR3 is 15 amino acids long.

V is TRBV19 and J is TRBJ1-5; 7 bases line up with TRBD1. There are 16 residues in the CDR3. V lost 3 bases, J lost 5 bases, and 10 bases stayed unmatched. Germline CDR1 reads LNHDA; CDR2 reads SQIVND (reference sequence). Here the CDR3 reads CASSIGFWDSYQPQHF. CDR3 in DNA: TGTGCCAGTAGTATTGGGTTTTGGGACAGCTATCAGCCCCAGCATTTT.

The chain recombines TRBV7-8 with TRBJ1-3; perhaps TRBD1 as D (6 bases). This CDR3 has 16 residues. Per the germline V gene, CDR1 is SGHVS and CDR2 is FQNEAQ. V was shortened by 1 base and J by 0 bases, with 10 bases between the two germline ends. The CDR3 loop is CASSLEGGYSGNTIYF. Here the CDR3 DNA reads TGTGCCAGCAGCTTAGAGGGGGGTTACTCTGGAAACACCATATATTTT.

This chain connects TRBV6-1 to TRBJ1-4; weak D call: TRBD1 (6 bases). Trimming removed 5 bases at V and 8 bases at J, with 15 bases between. Germline V gene data show CDR1 as MNHNS and CDR2 as SASEGT. The CDR3 has 14 amino acids. The CDR3 DNA is TGTGCCAGCAGTTCCGGACAGATCAGGGAAAAACTGTTTTTT. This encodes CASSSGQIREKLFF.

The chain joins TRBV5-1 to TRBJ1-2; possible D gene TRBD1, 5 bases. With 0 bases removed from V and 8 bases from J, the gap between germline ends came to 20 bases. Germline loops: CDR1 SGHRS, CDR2 YFSETQ. CDR3 length equals 16 residues. CDR3 region: CASSLALGDGPRGYTF. DNA for the CDR3: TGCGCCAGCAGCTTGGCTCTCGGGGACGGCCCTAGGGGCTACACCTTC. Supplemented by reference TRBV5-1 and TRBJ1-2, the full variable domain reads KAGVTQTPRYLIKTRGQQVTLSCSPISGHRSVSWYQQTPGQGLQFLFEYFSETQRNKGNFPGRFSGRQFSNSRSEMNVSTLELGDSALYLCASSLALGDGPRGYTFGSGTRLTVV.

V gene TRBV14 combines with J gene TRBJ2-7; 9 nucleotides agree with TRBD2. After removal of 3 bases from V and 8 bases from J, the junction contained 5 bases not matched to a gene. This CDR3 has 13 amino acids. Germline V CDR1 and CDR2: SGHDN, FVKESK. The CDR3 coding sequence is TGTGCCAGCAGCCAGGCCGGGACTAGCAAGCAGTACTTC. This translates into CASSQAGTSKQYF.

The chain joins TRBV4-2 to TRBJ1-2; D uncertain. With 2 bases removed from V and 3 bases from J, the gap between germline ends came to 7 bases. The CDR3 runs to 13 residues. The germline CDR1 and CDR2 sequences are LGHNA and YNFKEQ. CDR3 nucleotides: TGTGCCAGCAGCCAACAGACTCACTATGGCTACACCTTC. Its translation: CASSQQTHYGYTF.

The chain recombines TRBV11-2 with TRBJ1-1, with no clear D. This CDR3 has 13 amino acids. Germline V gene sequence: CDR1 SGHAT, CDR2 FQNNGV. V was shortened by 0 bases and J by 5 bases, with 7 bases between the two germline ends. The CDR3 DNA follows: TGTGCCAGCAGCTTAGATCTGAGGACTGAAGCTTTCTTT. Protein: CASSLDLRTEAFF.

The chain couples TRBV5-1 to TRBJ2-1, with TRBD1 matching 11 bases. This CDR3 region has 15 residues. Trimming cost V 4 bases and J 10 bases; bases outside gene matches: 10. CDR1 SGHRS and CDR2 YFSETQ come from the germline V gene. In nucleotides, the CDR3 is TGCGCCAGCAGCATAGGACAGGGGGCCTTAGGCGAGCAGTTCTTC. It translates to CASSIGQGALGEQFF.

J is TRBJ1-2 and V is TRBV19; D is uncertain. Germline lookup yields CDR1 LNHDA and CDR2 SQIVND (reference sequence). The CDR3 is made up of 17 amino acids. With 5 bases removed from V and 4 bases from J, the gap between germline ends came to 23 bases. The DNA of the CDR3 is TGTGCCAGTAGTTCTCAGGCGGCGAGAGGGCCCCTCTATGGCTACACCTTC. Protein product: CASSSQAARGPLYGYTF.

This chain links TRBV6-1 with TRBJ2-7; D unresolved. Germline CDR1 and CDR2: MNHNS and SASEGT. This CDR3 is built from 12 residues. Between the trimmed V and J ends, which lost 6 bases and 7 bases, there was a span of 13 bases. The CDR3 bases are TGTGCCAGCAGAAGCCCTGTGGGGGAGCAGTACTTC. Translation: CASRSPVGEQYF.

This clone was counted once. The chain employs TRBV7-8 and TRBJ2-2; D possibly matches TRBD1 or TRBD2 (5 bases each). The germline CDR1 and CDR2 sequences are SGHVS and FQNEAQ. CDR3 length equals 14 residues. The V end was cut by 2 bases, the J end by 6 bases, with 10 bases between. The CDR3 bases are TGTGCCAGCAGCTTACGGTCGGGGCCCGGGGAGCTGTTTTTT. Translating gives CASSLRSGPGELFF.

The chain carries TRBV30 and TRBJ1-2; a weak D match, TRBD1 (5 bases). Between the trimmed V and J ends, which lost 2 bases and 7 bases, there was a span of 8 bases. There are 11 residues in the CDR3. Germline V gene sequence: CDR1 GTSNPN, CDR2 SVGIG (reference sequence). The CDR3 DNA reads as TGTGCCTGGAGTCGCAGGGTTGGCTACACCTTC. This encodes CAWSRRVGYTF.

CDR3 nucleotide sequence: TGCGCCAGCAGCGCGGGACAGGAATACAATGAGCAGTTCTTC. It encodes CASSAGQEYNEQFF. V is TRBV5-1 and J is TRBJ2-1, with 8 bases fitting TRBD1. The length of the CDR3 is 14 residues. The germline V gene has CDR1 SGHRS and CDR2 YFSETQ. The J segment lost 4 bases and the V segment lost 4 bases, leaving 4 bases of the junction unmatched.

This rearrangement joins TRBV10-3 to TRBJ2-7; D is perhaps TRBD2 (5 bases). Germline values: CDR1 ENHRY, CDR2 SYGVKD. The length of the CDR3 is 13 residues. Trimming took 2 bases from V and 5 from J, leaving 10 bases between them. CDR3 sequence: CAISEGRGHEQYF. The CDR3 bases are TGTGCCATCAGTGAGGGGAGAGGCCACGAGCAGTACTTC.

V gene TRBV30 combines with J gene TRBJ1-2; D gene unclear. Trimming pared 0 bases from V and 4 bases from J, leaving 12 bases between. CDR1 and CDR2 from the germline V gene are GTSNPN and SVGIG (reference sequence). This CDR3 has 14 residues. This CDR3 reads CAWSVIGRVYGYTF. CDR3 DNA: TGTGCCTGGAGTGTGATAGGGCGGGTCTATGGCTACACCTTC.

The chain has TRBV5-1 and TRBJ2-3; TRBD2 aligns across 7 bases. Germline CDR1 reads SGHRS; CDR2 reads YFSETQ. The V segment lost 4 bases and the J segment 5 bases; nucleotides outside the gene matches: 10. The CDR3 length is 15 residues. The CDR3: CASSPSGALGDTQYF. The DNA of the CDR3 is TGCGCCAGCAGCCCGAGCGGGGCCCTGGGAGATACGCAGTATTTT.

The chain employs TRBV10-2 and TRBJ1-6, with D perhaps matching TRBD1 (5 bases). Looked up from germline, CDR1 is WSHSY and CDR2 is SAAADI. The CDR3 covers 15 residues. The ends were cut back, 3 bases at V and 6 bases at J, with 12 bases in the middle. The CDR3 DNA follows: TGCGCCAGCAGTGACAGAAGGGGTCTTAATTCACCCCTCCACTTT. Amino acids: CASSDRRGLNSPLHF.